This entry lists 23 T cell receptor beta chains sequenced from one sample in a study of T cell responses to AZD1222 COVID-19 vaccine (TCRdb year 2021). Libraries were built with the immunoSEQ multiplex PCR assay. TCRdb took this table from immuneACCESS and kept in-frame rearrangements with V and J called. Such tables lack part of the clones; where checked against another copy, unresolved V genes explain under half of the gap, and the rest is unexplained. The sample has some 130,000 clones on record, roughly 93% of them singletons. Around 7.1% of the sample lies in the top ten. The meaning of the sample's time point label: about 28 days (+/-7) after the second vaccine dose. Specimen: peripheral blood, collected 28 days after the second AZD1222 dose. Receptor source: an adult who received the AZD1222 COVID-19 vaccine.

The chain has TRBV2 and TRBJ2-5; 14 nucleotides line up with TRBD2. This CDR3 is built from 16 residues. CDR1 is SNHLY and CDR2 is FYNNEI in the germline V gene. Unmatched junction bases numbered 3, after V lost 4 bases and J lost 2 bases. The DNA of the CDR3 is TGTGCCAGCAGTGGACTAGCGGGGGGGATACAAGAGACCCAGTACTTC. Translation: CASSGLAGGIQETQYF.

This chain links TRBV18 with TRBJ2-3; the D gene is possibly TRBD2 (5 bases). This CDR3 contains 15 residues. Trimming shortened V by 3 bases and J by 3 bases, and 13 bases separated the two germline ends. CDR1 and CDR2 from the germline V gene are KGHSH and LQKENI. CDR3 amino acids: CASSPPGEQTDTQYF. In DNA, the CDR3 is TGTGCCAGCTCACCCCCCGGGGAGCAAACAGATACGCAGTATTTT.

This rearrangement joins TRBV7-9 to TRBJ1-3, with D possibly TRBD1 on 6 matching bases. CDR1 SEHNR and CDR2 FQNEAQ come from the germline V gene (reference sequence). This CDR3 region has 16 residues. The V gene lost 2 bases and the J gene lost 4 bases, with 15 bases spanning the gap. CDR3: CASSLYQGFGGNTIYF. For the CDR3, the DNA is TGTGCCAGCAGCTTATATCAGGGGTTCGGAGGAAACACCATATATTTT.

The V call is TRBV30, the J call TRBJ1-6; tentative D call: TRBD1 (6 bases). The CDR3 is made up of 13 amino acids. CDR1 GTSNPN and CDR2 SVGIG come from the germline V gene (reference sequence). The V end was cut by 2 bases, the J end by 7 bases, with 9 bases between. The CDR3 region is CAWSTGRNSPLHF. In nucleotides, the CDR3 is TGTGCCTGGAGTACAGGGAGGAATTCACCCCTCCACTTT.

This chain links TRBV11-2 with TRBJ1-2; 8 bases match TRBD1. CDR3 length equals 15 residues. The germline CDR1 and CDR2 sequences are SGHAT and FQNNGV. V gave up 6 bases and J gave up 5 bases; unmatched junction bases: 11. The CDR3 loop reads CASSSTGQGLYGYTF. Written as DNA, the CDR3 is TGTGCCAGCAGTTCCACAGGACAGGGATTGTATGGCTACACCTTC.

This chain connects TRBV5-6 to TRBJ1-5; TRBD1 might be the D (6 bases). V dropped 0 bases and J dropped 0 bases, with 10 bases sitting between them. CDR1 and CDR2 from the germline V gene are SGHDT and YYEEEE. CDR3 length: 16 amino acids. The CDR3 here is CASSLEGESSNQPQHF. The DNA of the CDR3 is TGTGCCAGCAGCTTGGAGGGGGAGAGTAGCAATCAGCCCCAGCATTTT.

The chain recombines TRBV9 with TRBJ1-1, with a weak D call TRBD1 (5 bases). The CDR3 totals 17 residues. Per germline, CDR1 SGDLS and CDR2 YYNGEE. V lost 2 bases to trimming and J lost 1 base, with 18 bases between them. The CDR3 reads CASSVTPSARENTEAFF. In DNA, the CDR3 is TGTGCCAGCAGCGTCACCCCCTCCGCCAGGGAGAACACTGAAGCTTTCTTT.

This sequence joins TRBV5-1 and TRBJ1-1, with 7 nucleotides matching TRBD1. The CDR3 covers 14 residues. Germline values: CDR1 SGHRS, CDR2 YFSETQ. J gave up 5 bases and V 3 bases, and 7 bases lay outside the gene matches. CDR3 sequence reads: CASSYRQGETEAFF. CDR3 DNA: TGCGCCAGCAGCTACAGACAGGGTGAAACTGAAGCTTTCTTT.

The genes are TRBV30 and TRBJ1-6; no clear D. This CDR3 has 15 amino acids. Trimming took off 8 bases at V and 0 bases at J, with 14 bases between the two ends. In germline, CDR1 is GTSNPN, CDR2 SVGIG (reference sequence). CDR3 loop: CARSEDLSYNSPLHF. CDR3 DNA: TGTGCCCGATCTGAGGATCTCTCCTATAATTCACCCCTCCACTTT.

For the CDR3, the DNA is TGTGCCAGCAGTTACCAGTTCACTGAAGCTTTCTTT. Translation: CASSYQFTEAFF. The chain uses TRBV28 and TRBJ1-1; D ambiguous. Germline loops: CDR1 MDHEN, CDR2 SYDVKM. V was pared by 4 bases and J by 4 bases, with 7 bases between. The CDR3 runs to 12 residues.

This clone occurred a few times. The DNA of the CDR3 is TGCGCCAGCGCCGGGGTTTTAGAATACAATGAGCAGTTCTTC. This encodes CASAGVLEYNEQFF. The V gene is TRBV4-1, the J gene TRBJ2-1; D is perhaps TRBD2 (5 bases). Germline loops: CDR1 MGHRA, CDR2 YSYEKL. Deletions cut 8 bases from V and 4 bases from J, with 15 bases between. This CDR3 comprises 14 residues.

V and J are TRBV6-5 and TRBJ2-5; 7 positions match TRBD1. The CDR3 runs to 14 residues. Germline lookup yields CDR1 MNHEY and CDR2 SVGAGI. The V segment lost 6 bases and the J segment 2 bases; nucleotides outside the gene matches: 6. The CDR3 nucleotides read TGTGCCAGCAGCTATACAGGGGATCAAGAGACCCAGTACTTC. It is translated as CASSYTGDQETQYF.

This chain joins TRBV3-1 (or the pseudogene TRBV3-2) and TRBJ2-5; D remains ambiguous. The CDR3 is 15 residues long. Trimming stripped 1 base from V and 5 bases from J, with 14 bases between. Germline lookup yields CDR1 LGHDT and CDR2 YNNKEL (reference sequence). DNA of the CDR3: TGTGCCAGCAGCCAAGTCGTTGGCCCCCGGGAGACCCAGTACTTC. Protein: CASSQVVGPRETQYF.

The chain's CDR3 is CASGLLGQLNQPQHF. CDR3 in DNA: TGTGCCAGTGGCCTGTTGGGACAGCTTAATCAGCCCCAGCATTTT. The genes are TRBV19 and TRBJ1-5; 7 nucleotides match TRBD1. This CDR3 is 15 amino acids long. CDR1 is LNHDA and CDR2 is SQIVND in the germline V gene (reference sequence). The ends lost 8 bases at V and 4 bases at J; junction bases unmatched: 11.

V usage is TRBV13 and J usage is TRBJ1-1, with TRBD1 as a possible D gene (6 bases). CDR3 length equals 17 residues. CDR1 is PRHDT, CDR2 FYEKMQ, per germline (reference sequence). The germline V and J ends were trimmed by 7 bases and 4 bases, with 25 bases remaining between them. The CDR3: CASNDWKPQGRGTEAFF. CDR3 bases: TGTGCCAGCAACGACTGGAAGCCTCAGGGGAGGGGCACTGAAGCTTTCTTT.

J is TRBJ1-4 and V is TRBV10-3; possible D gene TRBD1, 5 bases. V was cut by 2 bases and J by 0 bases, with 13 bases left in between. CDR1 is ENHRY and CDR2 is SYGVKD in the germline V gene. This CDR3 region has 17 residues. The CDR3 DNA sequence: TGTGCCATCAGTGAGGCCATAGGGGTAACAACTAATGAAAAACTGTTTTTT. Residues: CAISEAIGVTTNEKLFF.

The chain joins TRBV5-8 to TRBJ1-6; D remains unclear. This CDR3 contains 14 residues. V lost 4 bases and J lost 10, with 15 bases in between. CDR1 and CDR2 from the germline V gene are SGHTS and YDEGEE. The CDR3 nucleotides are TGTGCCAGCAGCACCAGGAACCCGGGGTCACCCCTCCACTTT. This translates into CASSTRNPGSPLHF.

The chain carries TRBV18 and TRBJ1-1; TRBD1 matches 9 bases. CDR3 size: 17 residues. CDR1 and CDR2 from the germline V gene are KGHSH and LQKENI. V shed 7 bases and J 3 bases; nucleotides not matched to a gene: 15. CDR3 protein: CASYTGTGRVPYTEAFF. DNA for the CDR3: TGTGCCAGCTATACCGGGACAGGGAGGGTACCCTACACTGAAGCTTTCTTT.

The chain recombines TRBV2 with TRBJ1-3; D is unclear. V dropped 6 bases and J dropped 0 bases, with 12 bases sitting between them. The germline V gene has CDR1 SNHLY and CDR2 FYNNEI. The CDR3 has 15 amino acids. The DNA for the CDR3 is TGTGCCAGCAGGTGGACGGAAGGCTCTGGAAACACCATATATTTT. This codes for CASRWTEGSGNTIYF.

This chain connects TRBV19 to TRBJ2-1; 9 positions match TRBD1. The CDR3 runs 14 residues. Germline trimming cut 6 bases from V and 4 bases from J; bases unmatched to any gene: 4. The germline V gene encodes CDR1 LNHDA and CDR2 SQIVND (reference sequence). The CDR3 DNA sequence: TGTGCCAGTAGGACAGGGGGAACATACAATGAGCAGTTCTTC. Protein product: CASRTGGTYNEQFF.

The chain joins TRBV5-7 to TRBJ1-5; the match to TRBD1 covers 7 bases. TRBV5-7 counts as an open reading frame of uncertain function. The V gene end was trimmed by 4 bases and the J gene end by 6 bases; junction bases not matched to a gene: 7. The CDR3 spans 14 residues. The CDR3 sequence is CASSKTGEGQPQHF. DNA for the CDR3: TGTGCCAGCAGCAAAACAGGGGAGGGTCAGCCCCAGCATTTT.

The genes are TRBV2 and TRBJ1-1, with D perhaps matching TRBD1 (6 bases). Germline CDR1 is SNHLY and CDR2 is FYNNEI. V lost 4 bases, J lost 5 bases, and 17 bases lay in between. The CDR3 extends over 15 amino acids. The CDR3 region is CASSAATGIGTEAFF. DNA for the CDR3: TGTGCCAGCAGTGCCGCTACAGGGATTGGTACTGAAGCTTTCTTT.

This chain uses TRBV23-1 with TRBJ1-6, with D uncertain. TRBV23-1 qualifies as an ORF whose function is uncertain. Trimming removed 0 bases at V and 10 bases at J, with 13 bases between. The CDR3 contains 15 residues. In DNA form, the CDR3 reads TGCGCCAGCAGTCAATCGGGCAGAAGTCGCTCACCCCTCCACTTT. Its protein product is CASSQSGRSRSPLHF.